Listed below are T cell receptor beta chains from one sample, sequenced in a study of blood T cell repertoires in COVID-19. Assay used: immunoSEQ multiplex PCR; TCRdb lists only in-frame clones, some missing. The sample has 70,000 or so clones; roughly four fifths are singletons. The sample was peripheral blood. These receptors were obtained from a man in his fifties or sixties with COVID-19, enrolled during active disease. Each CDR3 is given with its conserved first and last residue. D genes are given only for firm matches. Where a row states a size, it is once, few, many or the class of an expanded clone; other rows omit it.

.	TRBJ1-3	.	TRBV4-1	CASSQVGSRRGNTIYF	TGCGCCAGCAGCCAAGTTGGCTCAAGGAGAGGAAACACCATATATTTT
TRBD1	TRBJ2-7	.	TRBV30	CAWGWDRAYEQYF	TGTGCCTGGGGGTGGGACAGGGCTTACGAGCAGTACTTC
.	TRBJ2-4	few	TRBV7-9	CASRGGGENIQYF	TGTGCCAGCAGAGGGGGAGGGGAAAACATTCAGTACTTC
TRBD1	TRBJ1-2	.	TRBV7-2	CASSPHPRGQGGGYTF	TGTGCCAGCAGCCCCCATCCCCGGGGTCAGGGGGGAGGCTACACCTTC
TRBD1	TRBJ2-5	.	TRBV10-3	CAISEWQGALQETQYF	TGTGCCATCAGTGAGTGGCAGGGGGCTTTGCAAGAGACCCAGTACTTC
.	TRBJ2-3	.	TRBV9	CASSVLNTDTQYF	TGTGCCAGCAGCGTCTTAAATACAGATACGCAGTATTTT
TRBD1	TRBJ2-1	.	TRBV6-5	CASQSPGTGKNEQFF	TGTGCCAGCCAATCTCCCGGGACAGGGAAGAATGAGCAGTTCTTC
.	TRBJ2-7	.	TRBV14	CASSPGSLLYEQYF	TGTGCCAGCAGCCCCGGGAGCCTTCTCTACGAGCAGTACTTC
.	TRBJ1-2	.	TRBV9	CASSARSSWGYTF	TGTGCCAGCAGCGCGAGATCCTCTTGGGGCTACACCTTC
.	TRBJ1-5	.	TRBV28	CASSSFGGDGKPQHF	TGTGCCAGCAGTTCTTTTGGGGGCGATGGAAAGCCCCAGCATTTT
.	TRBJ2-7	.	TRBV7-2	CASSPTGYSYEQYF	TGTGCCAGCAGTCCAACAGGATACTCCTACGAGCAGTACTTC
.	TRBJ2-2	.	TRBV24-1	CATSDSLRAGELFF	.
.	TRBJ1-3	.	TRBV2	CASSYRGGSGNTIYF	TGTGCCAGCAGTTACAGAGGGGGATCTGGAAACACCATATATTTT
.	TRBJ1-2	.	TRBV6-1	CASSEPHSIYGYTF	TGTGCCAGCAGTGAACCTCACAGTATCTATGGCTACACCTTC
TRBD2	TRBJ2-3	.	TRBV2	CANGGLAVTDTQYF	TGTGCCAACGGGGGACTAGCGGTTACAGATACGCAGTATTTT
.	TRBJ1-2	.	TRBV2	CASSAGDGYTF	TGTGCCAGCAGTGCAGGGGACGGCTACACCTTC
TRBD2	TRBJ2-1	.	TRBV11-3	CASSPRTAGGPSYNEQFF	TGCGCCAGCAGCCCTCGGACGGCGGGAGGGCCCTCCTACAATGAGCAGTTCTTC
.	TRBJ2-5	.	TRBV5-6	CASSFLAGYRETQYF	TGTGCCAGCAGCTTTTTAGCTGGGTACCGAGAGACCCAGTACTTC
.	TRBJ1-1	.	TRBV5-6	CASSWGQAEAFF	TGTGCCAGCAGCTGGGGGCAGGCTGAAGCTTTCTTT
.	TRBJ2-1	.	TRBV7-2	CASSLTREQFF	TGTGCCAGCAGCTTAACTAGGGAGCAGTTCTTC
TRBD1	TRBJ2-7	.	TRBV7-9	CASSWGQAKYF	TGTGCCAGCAGCTGGGGACAGGCGAAGTACTTC
.	TRBJ2-3	.	TRBV6-6	CASRDGGRGTDTQYF	TGTGCCAGTCGGGACGGGGGGCGGGGCACAGATACGCAGTATTTT
.	TRBJ1-2	.	TRBV3-1/TRBV3-2	CASSQGLYYGYTF	TGTGCCAGCAGCCAAGGACTTTACTATGGCTACACCTTC
TRBD1	TRBJ2-5	.	TRBV3-1/TRBV3-2	CASSQEGTDNSLSTQYF	TGTGCCAGCAGCCAAGAAGGGACAGACAACTCGCTTTCGACCCAGTACTTC
.	TRBJ1-2	.	TRBV6-5	CASAGSLGYTF	TGTGCCAGCGCGGGGTCACTGGGCTACACCTTC
.	TRBJ2-5	.	TRBV3-1/TRBV3-2	CASSQVSGKETQYF	TGTGCCAGCAGCCAAGTGAGCGGAAAAGAGACCCAGTACTTC
.	TRBJ1-6	.	TRBV4-1	CASSQVRGGSPLHF	TGCGCCAGCAGCCAAGTACGAGGGGGTTCACCCCTCCACTTT
.	TRBJ2-7	.	TRBV30	CAWSVQRGEQYF	TGTGCCTGGAGTGTACAACGAGGGGAGCAGTACTTC
.	TRBJ2-3	.	TRBV7-6	CASSLGSAPSADTQYF	TGTGCCAGCAGCTTAGGTTCAGCTCCTAGCGCTGATACGCAGTATTTT
TRBD1	TRBJ2-3	.	TRBV2	CASKGTGVVDTQYF	TGTGCCAGCAAAGGGACAGGGGTGGTAGATACGCAGTATTTT
TRBD2	TRBJ2-5	.	TRBV6-5	CASEPGGIQETQYF	TGTGCCAGCGAGCCGGGAGGAATCCAAGAGACCCAGTACTTC
TRBD1	TRBJ2-7	.	TRBV6-5	CASSLRGQIDEQYF	TGTGCCAGCTCTTTGAGGGGACAGATCGACGAGCAGTACTTC
.	TRBJ1-1	once	TRBV28	CASSPPGGTEAFF	TGTGCCAGCAGTCCGCCGGGGGGGACTGAAGCTTTCTTT
TRBD2	TRBJ2-5	.	TRBV5-1	CASSRVAGGETQYF	TGCGCCAGCAGCCGGGTAGCGGGAGGAGAGACCCAGTACTTC
TRBD1	TRBJ2-7	.	TRBV9	CASSDRDRPYEQYF	TGTGCCAGCAGCGACCGGGACAGACCCTACGAGCAGTACTTC